These T cell receptor beta chains were read from a single sample in a study of blood T cell repertoires in COVID-19. Generated by immunoSEQ multiplex PCR, the TCRdb table keeps only in-frame clones and is missing some. The profile shows 200,000 to 250,000 clones, around 89% of them singletons. The sample comprised PBMCs or T cells enriched from blood (not recorded which). The origin of the receptors is a woman in her 30s who had recovered from COVID-19. Each CDR3 is given with its conserved first and last residue. A D gene is named only where the DNA matches it firmly. Not every row has a clone size; where given, it reads once, few, many or a size class.

18	TRBV20-1	TRBJ2-4	.	TRBD2	CSASWGLAGGGAKNIQYF	TGCAGTGCTAGTTGGGGACTAGCGGGGGGAGGAGCCAAAAACATTCAGTACTTC
16	TRBV25-1	TRBJ2-3	.	.	CASSEGSGGRLDTQYF	TGTGCCAGCAGTGAGGGGTCAGGAGGGCGATTGGATACGCAGTATTTT
14	TRBV7-2	TRBJ1-6	.	.	CASSFSQTNSPLHF	TGTGCCAGCAGCTTTAGCCAGACCAATTCACCCCTCCACTTT
16	TRBV19	TRBJ1-3	once	.	CASTSIAGFSGNTIYF	TGTGCCAGTACGTCAATTGCAGGGTTCTCTGGAAACACCATATATTTT
17	TRBV5-8	TRBJ1-4	.	.	CASSLWASGVGNEKLFF	TGTGCCAGCAGCTTGTGGGCTTCGGGGGTCGGAAATGAAAAACTGTTTTTT
16	TRBV4-2	TRBJ2-3	.	TRBD1	CASSRRGDRGADTQYF	TGTGCCAGCAGCCGAAGAGGCGACAGGGGAGCAGATACGCAGTATTTT
19	TRBV2	TRBJ2-7	.	.	CASSEFTASGTRRTYEQYF	TGTGCCAGCAGTGAATTTACGGCATCAGGAACTAGAAGAACCTACGAGCAGTACTTC
13	TRBV28	TRBJ1-1	.	.	CASSPGQNTEAFF	TGTGCCAGCAGCCCGGGACAGAACACTGAAGCTTTCTTT
16	TRBV4-2	TRBJ2-5	.	TRBD1	CASSQDPDRTIETQYF	TGTGCCAGCAGCCAAGACCCGGACAGGACAATAGAGACCCAGTACTTC
16	TRBV5-8	TRBJ2-5	.	TRBD1	CASSLVPQGAMETQYF	TGTGCCAGCAGCTTGGTCCCCCAGGGGGCCATGGAGACCCAGTACTTC
13	TRBV25-1	TRBJ1-2	.	TRBD1	CASSLQGAKGYTF	TGTGCCAGCAGTCTACAGGGGGCGAAAGGCTACACCTTC
12	TRBV18	TRBJ1-1	.	.	CASSPSPGGAFF	TGTGCCAGCTCACCCAGTCCTGGGGGGGCTTTCTTT
11	TRBV7-6	TRBJ1-1	.	.	CASRTDTEAFF	TGTGCCAGCAGAACGGACACTGAAGCTTTCTTT
12	TRBV19	TRBJ1-5	.	.	CASKYGNQPQHF	TGTGCCAGTAAATACGGGAATCAGCCCCAGCATTTT
18	TRBV19	TRBJ1-5	.	TRBD1	CASSIGPSDRASNQPQHF	TGTGCCAGTAGTATCGGCCCCTCGGACAGGGCGAGCAATCAGCCCCAGCATTTT
12	TRBV12-3/TRBV12-4	TRBJ1-1	once	.	CASSLRGTEAFF	TGTGCCAGCAGTTTGCGGGGCACTGAAGCTTTCTTT
13	TRBV11-3	TRBJ2-3	.	TRBD2	CASSLEGGTTQYF	TGTGCCAGCAGCTTAGAGGGGGGGACTACGCAGTATTTT
14	TRBV19	TRBJ1-6	.	.	CASSQGGDNSPLHF	TGTGCCAGTAGTCAGGGAGGTGATAATTCACCCCTCCACTTT
13	TRBV27	TRBJ2-5	.	.	CASSSAYQETQYF	TGTGCCAGCAGTTCCGCGTACCAAGAGACCCAGTACTTC
16	TRBV23-1	TRBJ1-5	.	.	CASRPMDSKINQPQHF	TGCGCCAGCAGACCAATGGACAGTAAAATAAATCAGCCCCAGCATTTT
16	TRBV5-6	TRBJ2-3	.	.	CASSHPGPGGADTQYF	TGTGCCAGCAGCCACCCCGGCCCCGGAGGGGCAGATACGCAGTATTTT
16	TRBV4-1	TRBJ1-2	.	.	CASSRPVGDSNYGYTF	TGCGCCAGCAGCCGCCCCGTGGGAGATTCTAACTATGGCTACACCTTC
14	TRBV25-1	TRBJ2-1	.	.	CASTSGSSYNEQFF	TGTGCCTCGACTTCTGGGTCCTCCTACAATGAGCAGTTCTTC
18	TRBV2	TRBJ1-4	.	TRBD1	CASSERIFTGASGEKLFF	TGTGCCAGCAGTGAACGAATCTTCACAGGGGCAAGTGGTGAAAAACTGTTTTTT
14	TRBV7-9	TRBJ1-1	.	.	CASSSRTANTEAFF	TGTGCCAGCAGCTCTCGGACAGCGAACACTGAAGCTTTCTTT
15	TRBV11-1	TRBJ2-5	.	TRBD2	CASSFRTSGGETQYF	TGTGCCAGCAGCTTCCGGACTAGCGGGGGGGAGACCCAGTACTTC
13	TRBV7-8	TRBJ1-2	.	TRBD1	CASSLDREYGYTF	TGTGCCAGCAGCCTCGACAGGGAATATGGCTACACCTTC
16	TRBV7-2	TRBJ2-3	.	TRBD2	CASSPGLAGAGDTQYF	TGTGCCAGCAGCCCCGGACTAGCGGGGGCGGGGGATACGCAGTATTTT
16	TRBV10-3	TRBJ2-7	.	.	CAISDKQGGASYEQYF	TGTGCCATCAGTGACAAACAGGGAGGGGCCTCCTACGAGCAGTACTTC
15	TRBV18	TRBJ2-7	few	.	CASSLRGGYLYEQYF	TGTGCCAGCTCCTTGAGAGGGGGATATCTTTACGAGCAGTACTTC
14	TRBV10-3	TRBJ1-3	.	.	CAIGGSGAGNTIYF	TGTGCCATCGGGGGGAGTGGGGCTGGAAACACCATATATTTT
14	TRBV6-5	TRBJ2-1	.	.	CASSRTRSANEQFF	TGTGCCAGCAGTCGGACTCGCTCCGCCAATGAGCAGTTCTTC